This is a list of T cell receptor beta chains from one sample in a study of blood T cell repertoires in COVID-19. TCRdb's table, derived via immunoSEQ multiplex PCR, lists solely in-frame clones and lacks some. Among some 120,000 clones listed, about 90% were seen once. Material for sequencing was peripheral blood. These receptors came from a woman in her sixties or seventies with acute or convalescent COVID-19. The CDR3 runs from the conserved cysteine through the conserved F or W. D genes are given only for firm matches. The size entry is marked missing in some rows and otherwise reads once, few, many or a size class.

size	V	D	J	DNA	CDR3
.	TRBV5-4	TRBD2	TRBJ2-5	TGTGCCAGCAGCTTAGCGGGGGTCGAGACCCAGTACTTC	CASSLAGVETQYF
.	TRBV27	TRBD1	TRBJ2-5	TGTGCCAGCAGTTTATTTTTTGCGGCAGGGGGCCTGGAGACCCAGTACTTC	CASSLFFAAGGLETQYF
.	TRBV7-9	.	TRBJ1-4	TGTGCCAGCAGCTTAGAAGGGGGGGCGACTAATGAAAAACTGTTTTTT	CASSLEGGATNEKLFF
.	TRBV6-5	TRBD2	TRBJ2-1	TGTGCCAGCAGTTACTCTAGCGGGAGGGCGAACAATGAGCAGTTCTTC	CASSYSSGRANNEQFF
.	TRBV7-3	TRBD1	TRBJ1-3	TGTGCCAGCAGCCCCGGACTCCGGGACAGAGGAAACACCATATATTTT	CASSPGLRDRGNTIYF
.	TRBV15	TRBD1	TRBJ2-2	TGTGCCACCAGGAGGGACAGGGGGTCGAACGGGGAGCTGTTTTTT	CATRRDRGSNGELFF
.	TRBV5-1	.	TRBJ2-5	TGCGCCAGCAGCTTGGCCGGGGGGCAAGGGACCCAGTACTTC	CASSLAGGQGTQYF
.	TRBV28	TRBD1	TRBJ2-7	TGTGCCAGCAGACCACAGGGGAGCTCCTACGAGCAGTACTTC	CASRPQGSSYEQYF
.	TRBV11-3	.	TRBJ2-5	TGTGCCAGCAGCGTACTTACAGGGAAACAAGAGACCCAGTACTTC	CASSVLTGKQETQYF
.	TRBV5-3	.	TRBJ1-1	TGTGCCAGAAGCTATATTAGTGAAGCTTTCTTT	CARSYISEAFF
.	TRBV5-1	.	TRBJ1-4	TGCGCCAGCAGCCCCGGGACAACTAATGAAAAACTGTTTTTT	CASSPGTTNEKLFF
.	TRBV3-1/TRBV3-2	.	TRBJ2-1	TGTGCCAGCAGCCAAAAGGGACTCCCCTACAATGAGCAGTTCTTC	CASSQKGLPYNEQFF
.	TRBV5-6	.	TRBJ1-2	TGTGCCAGCAGCTTGGGACGGGGGAGCTATGGCTACACCTTC	CASSLGRGSYGYTF
once	TRBV3-1/TRBV3-2	TRBD2	TRBJ2-7	TGTGCCAGCAGCCAAAGACTAGCGGTGAGCTCCTACGAGCAGTACTTC	CASSQRLAVSSYEQYF
.	TRBV5-1	.	TRBJ2-5	TGCGCCAGCAGCAACCTTAGTCTAGGTCAGACCCAGTACTTC	CASSNLSLGQTQYF
.	TRBV2	TRBD1	TRBJ2-7	TGTGCCGGACAGGGTGACGTCGCCTACGAGCAGTACTTC	CAGQGDVAYEQYF
once	TRBV11-3	.	TRBJ1-2	TGTGCCAGCAGCGTAGGGCTCCAGGGATCTGGCTACACCTTC	CASSVGLQGSGYTF
once	TRBV27	.	TRBJ1-1	TGTGCCAGTTGGGATTTGAGAGGAGGTACTGAAGCTTTCTTT	CASWDLRGGTEAFF
.	TRBV3-1/TRBV3-2	.	TRBJ2-1	TGTGCCAGCAGCCAAGTTTCTATAGCGGTTCACAATGAGCAGTTCTTC	CASSQVSIAVHNEQFF
.	TRBV5-1	TRBD2	TRBJ2-3	TGCGCCAGCAGCTCAGTACTAGCGGGCGGCACAGATACGCAGTATTTT	CASSSVLAGGTDTQYF
.	TRBV29-1	TRBD1	TRBJ2-7	TGCAGCGCCGTTCCGGGACAGGGGGCCTACGAGCAGTACTTC	CSAVPGQGAYEQYF
.	TRBV7-9	TRBD2	TRBJ2-7	TGTGCCAGCAGCAAAAGACTAGCGGGCTCCTACGAGCAGTACTTC	CASSKRLAGSYEQYF
.	TRBV28	.	TRBJ1-6	TGTGCCAGCAGGTCGAGGATAGATTTACCCCTCCACTTT	CASRSRIDLPLHF
.	TRBV19	.	TRBJ1-1	TGTGCCAGTACCCTCGGGTGGGAGGGGAACACTGAAGCTTTCTTT	CASTLGWEGNTEAFF
.	TRBV27	TRBD1	TRBJ2-5	TGTGCCAGCAGTCCTACAGGGGTACGTGAGACCCAGTACTTC	CASSPTGVRETQYF
once	TRBV18	.	TRBJ1-1	TGTGCCAGCACGCTAGGGAGGGGGGGCCAGAACACTGAAGCTTTCTTT	CASTLGRGGQNTEAFF
.	TRBV18	.	TRBJ2-3	TGTGCCAGCTCACCACCCCAGGGCAGAGATACGCAGTATTTT	CASSPPQGRDTQYF
once	TRBV7-2	TRBD1	TRBJ1-2	TGTGCCAGCAGCGAGACAGGGGTGGATGGCTACACCTTC	CASSETGVDGYTF
.	TRBV5-1	TRBD2	TRBJ2-5	TGCGCCAGCAGCTTTGGCCTAGCGGGAGTGGAGACCCAGTACTTC	CASSFGLAGVETQYF
.	TRBV3-1/TRBV3-2	.	TRBJ1-1	TGTGCCAGCAGCCATTATAGAGACGGGGGGTTGAACACTGAAGCTTTCTTT	CASSHYRDGGLNTEAFF
.	TRBV3-1/TRBV3-2	TRBD1	TRBJ1-2	TGTGCCAGCAGCCAGGGCCGAGTCAGGGGGGTCGGTGGCTACACCTTC	CASSQGRVRGVGGYTF
few	TRBV14	TRBD1	TRBJ1-1	TGTGCCAGCAGCCAGCGGGGACAGCCTCTTACTGAAGCTTTCTTT	CASSQRGQPLTEAFF
few	TRBV6-6	.	TRBJ1-1	TGTGCCAGCAGCCACAAGGGAGTAGCGGACACTGAAGCTTTCTTT	CASSHKGVADTEAFF
.	TRBV6-6	.	TRBJ1-2	TGTGCCAGCAGTCCGACAGGTATAGGGGCCGTATACGATGGCTACACCTTC	CASSPTGIGAVYDGYTF
.	TRBV28	.	TRBJ2-5	TGTGCCAGCAGTTTGTCTAGACAAGAGACCCAGTACTTC	CASSLSRQETQYF
.	TRBV7-3	.	TRBJ2-5	TGTGCCAGCAGCCCCGGCCCAGGGCCTCAAGAGACCCAGTACTTC	CASSPGPGPQETQYF
few	TRBV10-2	TRBD1	TRBJ1-2	TGCGCCAGCAGCGAAGGGACAGGGAGCGGCTACACCTTC	CASSEGTGSGYTF
.	TRBV5-1	TRBD1	TRBJ1-1	TGCGCCAGCAGCTTGCAGGACAGGGGGCAAGAAGCTTTCTTT	CASSLQDRGQEAFF
once	TRBV19	TRBD1	TRBJ1-2	TGTGCCAGTAGTACGCGGACAGGGGCCGATAACTATGGCTACACCTTC	CASSTRTGADNYGYTF
.	TRBV30	TRBD1	TRBJ1-1	TGTGCCTGCCAGACAGGGGGGAATGAAGCTTTCTTT	CACQTGGNEAFF
.	TRBV28	TRBD1	TRBJ2-7	TGTGCCAGCAGTCCTAGTTGGGACAGGGGCAACGAGCAGTACTTC	CASSPSWDRGNEQYF
.	TRBV18	.	TRBJ1-2	TGTGCCAGCTCACCGCAGTTGCTTAACTATGGCTACACCTTC	CASSPQLLNYGYTF
.	TRBV3-1/TRBV3-2	TRBD2	TRBJ2-1	TGTGCCAGCAGCCCTCTAGCGGGAGCGAATGAGCAGTTCTTC	CASSPLAGANEQFF
.	TRBV28	TRBD1	TRBJ1-5	TGTGCCAGCAGGGGATCGGGACAGGGTGGGAGGCAGCCCCAGCATTTT	CASRGSGQGGRQPQHF
once	TRBV20-1	.	TRBJ1-1	TGCATCGGAGAACGGGGGATTGAAGCTTTCTTT	CIGERGIEAFF
.	TRBV28	.	TRBJ1-1	TGTGCCAGCAAGCCGGGGAACACTGAAGCTTTCTTT	CASKPGNTEAFF
.	TRBV19	.	TRBJ2-1	TGTGCCAGTAGCCAGGGGGGTAGCGGCGCCTACAATGAGCAGTTCTTC	CASSQGGSGAYNEQFF
.	TRBV30	TRBD2	TRBJ2-7	TGTGCCTGTTGGAGCGGGAGAAACGAGCAGTACTTC	CACWSGRNEQYF
.	TRBV6-5	.	TRBJ1-3	TGTGCCAGCAGCTTGGGGGGGTTTTCTGGAAACACCATATATTTT	CASSLGGFSGNTIYF
.	TRBV6-1	TRBD1	TRBJ1-5	TGTGCCAGCAGTGAAGCTACCGGGACAGCGGTTAGCAATCAGCCCCAGCATTTT	CASSEATGTAVSNQPQHF
.	TRBV21-1	.	TRBJ2-1	TGTGCCAGCAGCAAAGGTCTGGGCAACTCCTACAATGAGCAGTTCTTC	CASSKGLGNSYNEQFF
once	TRBV5-1	.	TRBJ1-1	TGCGCCAGCAGCTTGGGACTAGACACTGAAGCTTTCTTT	CASSLGLDTEAFF
.	TRBV11-2	.	TRBJ1-1	TGTGCCAGCAGGAACAGGGTGGCCACTGAAGCTTTCTTT	CASRNRVATEAFF
.	TRBV3-1/TRBV3-2	TRBD1	TRBJ1-5	TGTGCCAGCAGCCAGAGACAGGGCGGGAATCAGCCCCAGCATTTT	CASSQRQGGNQPQHF